This TCR beta chain was retrieved from a study of blood T cell repertoires in COVID-19. About the study: The analysed material was cDNA or gDNA that came from T cells, B-cell-depleted T cells, or PBMCs.

The authors' processing: The authors estimated nucleated cell counts from reference gene primer amplification. Assay used: immunoSEQ multiplex PCR; TCRdb lists only in-frame clones, some missing. V and J calls and clone size come straight from that table; D and trimming were deduced from the DNA. Of fewer than 80,000 clones listed, around 80% are singletons. Germline V gene lookup returns CDR1 LGHDT and CDR2 YNNKEL (reference sequence). J gave up 8 bases and V 5 bases, and 10 bases lay outside the gene matches. The CDR3 is made up of 15 amino acids. The sequence was collected from a man aged 45-60 years with COVID-19, enrolled during active disease. Specimen: peripheral blood. The chain has TRBV3-1 (or the pseudogene TRBV3-2) and TRBJ2-3; TRBD2 matches at 10 bases. The CDR3: CASSSSGGSAVTQYF. Here the CDR3 DNA reads TGTGCCAGCAGCTCTAGCGGGGGCTCGGCGGTTACGCAGTATTTT.